One sample yielded the 10 T cell receptor beta chains listed below, sequenced in a study of cytomegalovirus exposure and HLA in healthy donors. PCR primers comprised 60 Vbeta and 13 Jbeta primers. Libraries were prepared by immunoSEQ multiplex PCR; TCRdb keeps only in-frame clonotypes and omits some of them. Of over 150,000 clones listed, around 77% are singletons. The sequenced sample consisted of PBMCs. The receptors stem from a woman under 40 in good health and CMV-seronegative.

CDR3 coding DNA: TGCGCCAGCAGCTTGATCGGTTACGAGCAGTACTTC. It is translated as CASSLIGYEQYF. The rearrangement links TRBV5-1 to TRBJ2-7; no clear D. V was trimmed by 1 base and J by 4 bases, leaving 6 bases between them. There are 12 residues in the CDR3. Per germline, CDR1 SGHRS and CDR2 YFSETQ.

The chain employs TRBV5-1 and TRBJ1-1, with D unresolved. The CDR3 loop spans 14 amino acids. The ends were cut back, 0 bases at V and 5 bases at J, with 11 bases in the middle. CDR1 is SGHRS, CDR2 YFSETQ, per germline. CDR3 protein: CASSLGGRGTEAFF. CDR3 DNA: TGCGCCAGCAGCTTGGGAGGACGGGGTACTGAAGCTTTCTTT.

This clone was recorded a few times. The chain links TRBV4-2 to TRBJ1-2; D not certain. Trimming took off 4 bases at V and 4 bases at J, with 16 bases between the two ends. The CDR3 loop spans 15 amino acids. The germline V gene has CDR1 LGHNA and CDR2 YNFKEQ. The CDR3 bases are TGTGCCAGCAGCCCCCGGACCAACCGGGGCTATGGCTACACCTTC. Amino acid sequence: CASSPRTNRGYGYTF.

This chain links TRBV7-2 with TRBJ1-5; weak D call: TRBD1 (5 bases). Germline V gives CDR1 SGHTA, CDR2 FQGNSA. V lost 4 bases, J lost 0 bases, and 10 bases lay in between. The CDR3 runs 15 residues. Here the CDR3 DNA reads TGTGCCAGCAGCTCTCAGGGTTATAGCAATCAGCCCCAGCATTTT. It is translated as CASSSQGYSNQPQHF.

This rearrangement joins TRBV6-1 to TRBJ1-1; TRBD1 matches at 9 bases. Germline V gives CDR1 MNHNS, CDR2 SASEGT. The length of the CDR3 is 14 residues. J gave up 3 bases and V 5 bases, and 4 bases lay outside the gene matches. CDR3 nucleotide sequence: TGTGCCAGCAGTAGCGACAGGGGGTACACTGAAGCTTTCTTT. This translates into CASSSDRGYTEAFF.

The chain employs TRBV7-8 and TRBJ2-7; 9 nucleotides align to TRBD1. Looked up from germline, CDR1 is SGHVS and CDR2 is FQNEAQ. The V gene end was trimmed by 5 bases and the J gene end by 5 bases; junction bases not matched to a gene: 13. The CDR3 has 16 residues. The CDR3 loop reads CASSLYTGTGPHEQYF. CDR3 coding DNA: TGTGCCAGCAGCCTCTATACCGGGACAGGGCCTCACGAGCAGTACTTC.

The chain is built from TRBV18 and TRBJ2-3; 8 positions match TRBD1. V was pared by 5 bases and J by 6 bases, with 10 bases of the junction left unmatched. The CDR3 covers 15 residues. Germline lookup yields CDR1 KGHSH and CDR2 LQKENI. CDR3 loop: CASSSGQGRIDTQYF. CDR3 DNA sequence: TGTGCCAGCTCATCAGGACAGGGTCGGATCGATACGCAGTATTTT.

This chain joins TRBV4-1 and TRBJ2-5; TRBD2 agrees at 10 bases. The closer fit of TRBJ2-7 to the DNA end suggests the J call may be wrong. Germline loops: CDR1 MGHRA, CDR2 YSYEKL. The CDR3 spans 16 residues. As DNA, the CDR3 is TGCGCCAGCAGCCAAGATCTCGGTAGCGGGAGGCACGAGCAGTACTTC. It specifies CASSQDLGSGRHEQYF.

This chain links TRBV27 with TRBJ2-1; possibly TRBD2 for D (5 bases). The V end lost 2 bases, the J end lost 1 base, and 12 bases lay between the germline ends. This CDR3 has 16 amino acids. From germline, CDR1 is MNHEY and CDR2 SMNVEV (reference sequence). The CDR3 DNA follows: TGTGCCAGCAGTTTAAGGTGGGAGATGTCCTACAATGAGCAGTTCTTC. Amino acid sequence: CASSLRWEMSYNEQFF.

The chain employs TRBV6-1 and TRBJ1-2, with 8 bases fitting TRBD1. Trimming cost V 2 bases and J 4 bases; bases outside gene matches: 6. The CDR3 totals 15 residues. Germline CDR1 reads MNHNS; CDR2 reads SASEGT. DNA for the CDR3: TGTGCCAGCAGTGAACAGGGGGCTGAGATCTATGGCTACACCTTC. It specifies CASSEQGAEIYGYTF.